This T cell receptor (beta chain) was profiled in a study of T cell responses to AZD1222 COVID-19 vaccine (dated by TCRdb to the early 2020s). Concerning the study at large: A total of over 230 trial participants underwent TCR sequencing, of whom roughly 210 received two doses of AZD1222 and some 25 received two doses of the MenACWY control vaccine. Trial participants were enrolled by age into 18-55, 56-69 and 70-plus year subgroups, with 148, 28 and 57 TCR-sequenced participants respectively.

The CDR3 regions of human TCRbeta chains were analyzed by immunosequencing. The authors' pipeline ran thus. TCRs in the repertoires were matched against a reference library of SARS-CoV-2-specific TCRs that had been generated with the MIRA antigen-specificity platform. Breadth was defined as the fraction of unique TCRs that were SARS-CoV-2-associated, and depth was defined as the fraction of total T cells that were SARS-CoV-2-associated. Using the MIRA data, each spike-specific TCR was assigned both to the spike region to which the TCR was reactive and to a CD4 or CD8 class. Log10-transformed breadth and depth values were compared by one-way ANOVA with Sidak's multiple comparisons tests. In TCRdb, the immuneACCESS table is reduced to in-frame sequences with V and J assigned. These tables do not hold every clone; where another copy was compared, an unresolved V gene accounts for under half, and the others remain unexplained. Clone size and the V and J calls come from that table; the DNA yielded D and trimming. Here the sample has some 150,000 clones; around 87% occur a single time. The top ten clones comprise over 8% of the sample.

Remarks on this clone: Its antigen is still unknown. Nothing much larger sits one base from this clone, and base qualities are not available.

This specimen's time point label, interpreted: about 28 days (+/-7) after the second vaccine dose. AZD1222 recipients with second doses at about 4 weeks or about 12 weeks were pooled, because spike-specific TCR depth and breadth did not differ between schedules. Vaccinee samples were obtained from the UK trials COV001 and COV002, which included a single-blind randomized controlled phase 2/3 trial of AZD1222 (ChAdOx1 nCoV-19) in healthy adults. For TCRbeta chain sequencing, PBMC samples from trial participants were taken at day 0 and at day 28 after the second dose. Summary of the overall study and its limitations: Vaccine-associated CD4 TCRs spanned the whole spike protein, with dominant responses in regions 160-218 and 743-854. Conclusions about previously exposed vaccinees were limited because only a handful of AZD1222 recipients were SARS-CoV-2 seropositive at baseline. The 56-69-year group was small, and its depth increase did not reach significance, likely because of low power. A significant rise in spike-specific TCR breadth and depth was observed after two AZD1222 doses relative to day 0 and relative to MenACWY recipients. Reportedly, close to half of the unique spike-specific TCRs recognized epitopes lying outside the regions that are mutated in the B.1.351 and B.1.1.7 variants. Participants were mostly white British and included more females than males, and it was suggested by the authors that clonal diversity may have been underestimated. Because no day 14 peak-response samples were available, the repertoires could be characterized only after the peak T cell response.

Counted from cysteine to phenylalanine, this CDR3 has 15 amino acids. The CDR3 DNA has 45 bases and is translated from base 1. Relative to germline, V is missing 5 bases and J is missing 5 bases, with 4 bases of the junction outside any gene match. The germline V gene specifies KGHDR as CDR1 and SFDVKD as CDR2. This receptor was obtained from an adult who received the AZD1222 COVID-19 vaccine. The chain uses TRBV24-1 and TRBJ2-2; 10 nucleotides in the junction match TRBD1. This specimen was peripheral blood, taken 28 days after the second AZD1222 dose. The nucleotide sequence reads as follows: TGTGCCACCAGTGGGACAGGGGGTTGGACCGGGGAGCTGTTTTTT. Its product reads: CATSGTGGWTGELFF.